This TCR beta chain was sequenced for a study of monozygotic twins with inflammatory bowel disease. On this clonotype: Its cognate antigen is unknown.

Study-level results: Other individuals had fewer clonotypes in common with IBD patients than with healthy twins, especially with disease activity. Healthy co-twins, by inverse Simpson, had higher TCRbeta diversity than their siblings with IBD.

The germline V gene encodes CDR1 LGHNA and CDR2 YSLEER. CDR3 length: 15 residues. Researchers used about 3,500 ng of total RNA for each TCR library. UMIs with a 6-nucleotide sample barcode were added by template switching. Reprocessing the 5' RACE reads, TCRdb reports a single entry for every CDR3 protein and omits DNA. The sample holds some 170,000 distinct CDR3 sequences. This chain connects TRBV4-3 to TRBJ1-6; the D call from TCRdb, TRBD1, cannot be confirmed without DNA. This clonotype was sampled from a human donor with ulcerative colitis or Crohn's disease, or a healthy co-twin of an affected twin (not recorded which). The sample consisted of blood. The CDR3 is CASSQDTGHNSPLHF.